The 23 T cell receptor beta chains below come from one sample, sequenced in a study of T cells after yellow fever vaccination. TCRdb re-derived calls from the 5' RACE reads in MiXCR, one entry per CDR3 protein. The sample has about 49,000 distinct CDR3 sequences, 6% to 8% seen once. The material sequenced was CD8+ T cells sorted from PBMCs, taken roughly 15 days after the first yellow fever vaccination. The receptor source for this set is a man between 18 and 29 years old who received the YFV17D yellow fever vaccine.

This clonotype showed up just once. This may be a read error, as it is one base from a much larger clone. The chain recombines TRBV7-2 with TRBJ2-3; 8 bases agree with TRBD2. Germline CDR1 and CDR2: SGHTA and FQGNSA. CDR3 size: 12 residues. The chain's CDR3 is CAGSSSSGAEYF. In DNA, the CDR3 is TGTGCCGGCAGCTCAAGTAGCGGGGCGGAGTATTTT.

Ten or more counts support this clonotype. V usage is TRBV4-2 and J usage is TRBJ1-2; no reliable D call. The ends were cut back, 0 bases at V and 13 bases at J, with 18 bases in the middle. Germline assignment: CDR1 LGHNA and CDR2 YNFKEQ. This CDR3 comprises 14 residues. The CDR3 DNA reads TGTGCCAGCAGCCAAGATCGGGGAAATGGGTTTTTCACCTTC. Its protein product is CASSQDRGNGFFTF.

This clonotype showed up just once. A much larger clonotype is one base distant, so this may be a read error. The genes are TRBV4-2 and TRBJ1-4; tentatively, D is TRBD1 (6 bases). Germline CDR1 is LGHNA and CDR2 is YNFKEQ. The CDR3 has 18 amino acids. DNA of the CDR3: TGTACCAGCAGCCAAGATAAGGGGGACACACCAACTAATGAAAAACTGTTTTTT. Translating it yields CTSSQDKGDTPTNEKLFF.

This clonotype has at least ten counts. This chain uses TRBV29-1 with TRBJ2-5, with D unresolved. Trimming cost V 0 bases and J 2 bases, with 7 bases left between them. Germline CDR1 and CDR2: SQVTM and ANQGSEA. This CDR3 region has 13 residues. The CDR3 sequence: CSVEDLNQETQYF. In DNA form, the CDR3 reads TGCAGCGTTGAAGATCTTAATCAAGAGACCCAGTACTTC.

This clonotype was seen ten or more times. The rearrangement joins TRBV7-9 to TRBJ2-7; 7 positions match TRBD1. The germline gives CDR1 SEHNR, CDR2 FQNEAQ (reference sequence). V gave up 5 bases and J gave up 4 bases; unmatched junction bases: 8. This CDR3 spans 14 amino acids. The CDR3 sequence is CASSVRDSHYEQYF. The CDR3 coding sequence is TGTGCCAGCAGCGTCCGGGACAGCCATTACGAGCAGTACTTC.

There are a few counts of this clonotype. The chain carries TRBV7-9 and TRBJ2-1; 9 bases align to TRBD1. The CDR3 is 15 residues long. The germline gives CDR1 SEHNR, CDR2 FQNEAQ (reference sequence). J gave up 5 bases and V 8 bases, and 10 bases lay outside the gene matches. CDR3 region: CASESGTGFNNEQFF. DNA for the CDR3: TGTGCCAGCGAATCCGGGACAGGGTTCAACAATGAGCAGTTCTTC.

This clonotype has at least ten counts. The genes are TRBV29-1 and TRBJ1-1; D remains ambiguous. Deletions cut 7 bases from V and 0 bases from J, with 9 bases between. The CDR3 runs 12 residues. The V gene's germline CDR1 is SQVTM and CDR2 ANQGSEA. CDR3 nucleotide sequence: TGCAGCGGGGCGAGGATGAACACTGAAGCTTTCTTT. Translation gives CSGARMNTEAFF.

In its sample, this clonotype was seen many times. This sequence joins TRBV9 and TRBJ1-1; D is perhaps TRBD1 (5 bases). This CDR3 comprises 13 residues. V shed 3 bases and J shed 10 bases, with 16 bases lying between them. Germline V gene data show CDR1 as SGDLS and CDR2 as YYNGEE. As DNA, the CDR3 is TGTGCCAGCAGCGCCCGGACACGGAGGAGAGCTTTCTTT. This gives the protein CASSARTRRRAFF.

This clonotype showed up many times. The gene calls are TRBV5-1 and TRBJ1-1; 7 bases fit TRBD1. Germline V gene data show CDR1 as SGHRS and CDR2 as YFSETQ. After removal of 4 bases from V and 1 base from J, the junction contained 10 bases not matched to a gene. CDR3 length: 16 residues. The CDR3 coding sequence is TGCGCCAGCAGCCCGGAGGGACAGCGGAGGAACACTGAAGCTTTCTTT. This codes for CASSPEGQRRNTEAFF.

The J gene is TRBJ1-6, the V gene TRBV7-9; TRBD1 might be the D (5 bases). Looked up from germline, CDR1 is SEHNR and CDR2 is FQNEAQ (reference sequence). Trimming took 6 bases from V and 9 from J, leaving 9 bases between them. The CDR3 length is 12 residues. In DNA, the CDR3 is TGTGCCAGCAGGGCAGGGAGTTCACCCCTCCACTTT. Translated, it gives CASRAGSSPLHF. Using reference TRBV7-9 and TRBJ1-6 for the parts outside the CDR3, the full variable domain is DTGVSQNPRHKITKRGQNVTFRCDPISEHNRLYWYRQTLGQGPEFLTYFQNEAQLEKSRLLSDRFSAERPKGSFSTLEIQRTEQGDSAMYLCASRAGSSPLHFGNGTRLTVT.

At least ten counts were recorded for this clonotype. This chain uses TRBV4-2 with TRBJ2-1, with 9 bases identical to TRBD2. CDR1 is LGHNA and CDR2 is YNFKEQ in the germline V gene. The V and J ends lost 8 bases and 2 bases, in that order; junction bases with no gene match: 7. The CDR3 has 15 residues. CDR3 protein: CASLSGGTTYNEQFF. CDR3 in DNA: TGTGCCAGCTTAAGCGGGGGGACAACCTACAATGAGCAGTTCTTC.

There are many counts of this clonotype. V is TRBV7-9 and J is TRBJ1-4; no definite D call. V was shortened by 5 bases and J by 0 bases, with 10 bases between the two germline ends. This CDR3 region has 15 residues. CDR1 is SEHNR, CDR2 FQNEAQ, per germline (reference sequence). The CDR3 DNA follows: TGTGCCAGCAGCCCGGAGGTTGCAACTAATGAAAAACTGTTTTTT. Protein sequence: CASSPEVATNEKLFF.

V gene TRBV12-3 or TRBV12-4 combines with J gene TRBJ2-3; 8 nucleotides agree with TRBD1. V dropped 3 bases and J dropped 5; count of bases not matched to a gene: 7. The CDR3 spans 15 residues. For the CDR3, the DNA is TGTGCCAGCAGTTTCTGGGGCAGGGGGCTAGATACGCAGTATTTT. Translated, it gives CASSFWGRGLDTQYF.

The rearrangement links TRBV9 to TRBJ2-2; tentative D call: TRBD2 (5 bases). CDR3 length equals 15 residues. V dropped 0 bases and J dropped 1 base, with 7 bases sitting between them. Germline V CDR1 and CDR2: SGDLS, YYNGEE. The CDR3 nucleotides are TGTGCCAGCAGCGTAGCAGGACTGAACACCGGGGAGCTGTTTTTT. Encoded protein: CASSVAGLNTGELFF.

This clonotype was counted at least ten times. The rearrangement joins TRBV5-6 to TRBJ2-1; no reliable D call. The germline CDR1 and CDR2 sequences are SGHDT and YYEEEE. The CDR3 has 13 amino acids. Trimming took off 4 bases at V and 4 bases at J, with 9 bases between the two ends. CDR3: CASSPTEYNEQFF. CDR3 nucleotide sequence: TGTGCCAGCAGCCCGACGGAGTACAATGAGCAGTTCTTC. Supplemented by reference TRBV5-6 and TRBJ2-1, the full variable domain reads DAGVTQSPTHLIKTRGQQVTLRCSPKSGHDTVSWYQQALGQGPQFIFQYYEEEERQRGNFPDRFSGHQFPNYSSELNVNALLLGDSALYLCASSPTEYNEQFFGPGTRLTVL.

This clonotype was counted ten times or more. The V call is TRBV28, the J call TRBJ1-1; no firm D call. Germline loops: CDR1 MDHEN, CDR2 SYDVKM. V was clipped by 2 bases and J by 3 bases, with 4 bases between them. This CDR3 spans 12 amino acids. In nucleotides, the CDR3 is TGTGCCAGCAGTTTAGTCGACACTGAAGCTTTCTTT. Its protein product is CASSLVDTEAFF.

This clonotype was seen many times. The CDR3 reads CASSWVAPNVTEAFF. CDR3 DNA: TGTGCCAGTAGCTGGGTTGCCCCCAACGTGACTGAAGCTTTCTTT. This chain links TRBV19 with TRBJ1-1; D not resolved. CDR1 is LNHDA, CDR2 SQIVND, per germline (reference sequence). The length of the CDR3 is 15 residues. The V end lost 6 bases, the J end lost 5 bases, and 19 bases lay between the germline ends.

This clonotype was seen many times. This chain joins TRBV7-3 and TRBJ2-5; 8 nucleotides agree with TRBD2. The germline V gene encodes CDR1 SGHTA and CDR2 FQGTGA. V shed 5 bases and J 5 bases; nucleotides not matched to a gene: 7. The CDR3 covers 14 residues. The CDR3 region has the DNA TGTGCCAGCAGCCCGGGGGGGCCCTTGGAGACCCAGTACTTC. As protein: CASSPGGPLETQYF. Drawing the rest from reference TRBV7-3 and TRBJ2-5, the complete variable domain is GAGVSQTPSNKVTEKGKYVELRCDPISGHTALYWYRQSLGQGPEFLIYFQGTGAADDSGLPNDRFFAVRPEGSVSTLKIQRTERGDSAVYLCASSPGGPLETQYFGPGTRLLVL.

This clonotype was counted at least ten times. The chain has TRBV9 and TRBJ2-2; 7 positions match TRBD2. Germline V lookup: CDR1 SGDLS, CDR2 YYNGEE. This CDR3 spans 19 amino acids. The V gene end was trimmed by 0 bases and the J gene end by 3 bases; junction bases not matched to a gene: 14. CDR3 region: CASSVASQAGLDHTGELFF. The CDR3 DNA is TGTGCCAGCAGCGTAGCTAGTCAAGCGGGACTCGATCACACCGGGGAGCTGTTTTTT.

Regarding this clonotype: This may be a read error: a much more frequent sequence differs by one nucleotide. This sequence joins TRBV7-9 and TRBJ1-6; maybe TRBD1 (5 bases). Trimming shortened V by 0 bases and J by 8 bases, and 8 bases separated the two germline ends. From germline, CDR1 is SEHNR and CDR2 FQNEAQ (reference sequence). The length of the CDR3 is 14 residues. CDR3 nucleotides: TGTGCCAGCAGCTTAGCGGACACGGATTCACCCCTCCACTTT. Its translation is CASSLADTDSPLHF. Full variable domain (remainder filled in from reference TRBV7-9 and TRBJ1-6): DTGVSQNPRHKITKRGQNVTFRCDPISEHNRLYWYRQTLGQGPEFLTYFQNEAQLEKSRLLSDRFSAERPKGSFSTLEIQRTEQGDSAMYLCASSLADTDSPLHFGNGTRLTVT.

The V and J genes are TRBV25-1 and TRBJ2-7; TRBD1 agrees at 11 bases. The CDR3 has 14 amino acids. The V gene end was trimmed by 10 bases and the J gene end by 3 bases; junction bases not matched to a gene: 8. Per the germline V gene, CDR1 is MGHDK and CDR2 is SYGVNS. CDR3 residues: CAMGPGTGGYEQYF. The CDR3 region has the DNA TGTGCCATGGGCCCCGGGACAGGGGGCTACGAGCAGTACTTC.

This clonotype was counted many times. The gene calls are TRBV6-5 and TRBJ2-5; 9 bases are shared with TRBD1. Germline CDR1 and CDR2: MNHEY and SVGAGI. The junction had 5 bases not matched to a gene; V was cut back by 5 bases and J by 4 bases. This CDR3 contains 14 residues. Here the CDR3 reads CASSLPGQGETQYF. In DNA, the CDR3 is TGTGCCAGCAGTCTCCCGGGACAGGGAGAGACCCAGTACTTC.

Ten or more counts support this clonotype. CDR3 nucleotide sequence: TGTGCCAGCAGATCGACAGGGCTTAGCAACAATGAGCAGTTCTTC. This sequence encodes CASRSTGLSNNEQFF. The rearrangement joins TRBV7-9 to TRBJ2-1, with TRBD1 matching 7 bases. V dropped 6 bases and J dropped 5; count of bases not matched to a gene: 10. The germline CDR1 and CDR2 sequences are SEHNR and FQNEAQ (reference sequence). CDR3 length equals 15 residues.